This TCR beta chain was retrieved from a study of T cells in Graves' hyperthyroidism and ophthalmopathy. Whole-study context: Blood was drawn when the patient was first diagnosed and still untreated.

The CDR3 runs 16 residues. Between the trimmed V and J ends, which lost 4 bases and 9 bases, there was a span of 22 bases. About this clonotype itself: A read error may explain this, as a much larger clone is one base away.

The hyperthyroidism was newly diagnosed and had lasted under 2 months; the patients were aged 18 to 65. Patients were excluded for uncontrolled infection, other autoimmune disease, pregnancy or lactation. About 10 ml fresh peripheral blood yielded the PBMCs. Using RNA transcripts as the source, TCR beta CDR3 regions were amplified. First-round RT-PCR with HTBI primers amplified the TCR CDR3 region. TCRdb reprocessed the multiplex PCR reads via MiXCR and lists one record per CDR3 protein. The table shows over 450,000 distinct CDR3 sequences, with roughly an eighth occurring only once. V gene TRBV12-3 or TRBV12-4 combines with J gene TRBJ2-4; tentatively, D is TRBD1 (5 bases). The sequencing sample was made of blood. This clonotype originated in a woman aged 18-29 years with Graves' hyperthyroidism. CDR3 DNA sequence: TGTGCCAGCAGTTCTACCCGGGCACTTTGGGGCAGCATTCAGTACTTC. It specifies CASSSTRALWGSIQYF.